Listed below are T cell receptor beta chains from one sample, sequenced in a study of blood T cell repertoires in COVID-19. Only in-frame clones appear in the TCRdb table, and some are missing; sequencing was by immunoSEQ multiplex PCR. The sample yields 20,000 to 25,000 clones, roughly 82% seen once. Material for sequencing was peripheral blood. Receptors were obtained from a human donor with active COVID-19. The donor label of this sample is uncertain. CDR3s include the opening cysteine and the closing phenylalanine or tryptophan.

j_gene | v_gene | CDR3aa
TRBJ2-7 | TRBV6-2/TRBV6-3 | CASSFSLAGNYEQYF
TRBJ2-7 | TRBV27 | CASSPREQGRQYF
TRBJ2-1 | TRBV5-1 | CASSPGQGVDEQFF
TRBJ1-3 | TRBV2 | CASSERFGNGNTIYF
TRBJ2-6 | TRBV28 | CASSLGQGGRDVLTF
TRBJ2-3 | TRBV5-1 | CASKQTSSTDTQYF
TRBJ2-6 | TRBV23-1 | CASSPNDRGTSGANVLTF
TRBJ2-6 | TRBV7-9 | CASSLDGRAGANVLTF
TRBJ2-1 | TRBV6-1 | CASSDGLAEQFF
TRBJ2-5 | TRBV5-4 | CASSPGTAQETQYF
TRBJ2-1 | TRBV18 | CASSLITGTGRNEQFF
TRBJ2-5 | TRBV3-1/TRBV3-2 | CASSQSTSGSQETQYF
TRBJ2-1 | TRBV29-1 | CSVKGGGSYNEQFF
TRBJ1-6 | TRBV2 | CASSVDLGAPLHF
TRBJ2-3 | TRBV3-1/TRBV3-2 | CASSQDPGPDTQYF
TRBJ2-3 | TRBV28 | CASSLRDTQYF
TRBJ2-7 | TRBV19 | CASSITGGNEQYF
TRBJ2-3 | TRBV3-1/TRBV3-2 | CASSQEFRVQGTDTQYF
TRBJ2-3 | TRBV5-1 | CASSLDSGTTDTQYF
TRBJ2-1 | TRBV29-1 | CSVDPTSGNYNEQFF
TRBJ1-1 | TRBV5-3 | CARSLARSSPTEAFF
TRBJ1-1 | TRBV5-6 | CASSLRPGLNTEAFF
TRBJ1-6 | TRBV3-1/TRBV3-2 | CASSPYNRFYNSPLHF
TRBJ2-3 | TRBV6-4 | CASSDSGLAPHHTQYF